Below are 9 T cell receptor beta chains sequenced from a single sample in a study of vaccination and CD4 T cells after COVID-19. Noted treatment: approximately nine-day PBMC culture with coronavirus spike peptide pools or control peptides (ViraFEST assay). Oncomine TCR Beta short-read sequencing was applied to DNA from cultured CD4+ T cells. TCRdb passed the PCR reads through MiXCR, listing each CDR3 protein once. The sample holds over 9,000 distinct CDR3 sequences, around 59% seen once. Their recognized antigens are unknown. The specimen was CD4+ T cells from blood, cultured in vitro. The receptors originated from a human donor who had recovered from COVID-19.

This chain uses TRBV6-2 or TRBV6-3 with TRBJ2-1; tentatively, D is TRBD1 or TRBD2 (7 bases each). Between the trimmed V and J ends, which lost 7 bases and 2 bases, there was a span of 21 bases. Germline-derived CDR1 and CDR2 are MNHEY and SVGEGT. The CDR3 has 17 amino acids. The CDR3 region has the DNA TGTGCCAGCATGAGCGGGACAGTCCGTCCCCCCTACAATGAGCAGTTCTTC. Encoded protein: CASMSGTVRPPYNEQFF.

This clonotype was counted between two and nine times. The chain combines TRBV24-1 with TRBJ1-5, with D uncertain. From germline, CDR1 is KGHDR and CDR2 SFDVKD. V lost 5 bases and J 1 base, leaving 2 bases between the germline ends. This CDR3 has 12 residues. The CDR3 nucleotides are TGTGCCACCAGTGGAAGCAATCAGCCCCAGCATTTT. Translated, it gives CATSGSNQPQHF.

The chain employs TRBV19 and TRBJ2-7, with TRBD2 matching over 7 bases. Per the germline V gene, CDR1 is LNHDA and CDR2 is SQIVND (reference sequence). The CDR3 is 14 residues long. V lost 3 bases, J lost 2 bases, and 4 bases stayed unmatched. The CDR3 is CASSISAGTYEQYF. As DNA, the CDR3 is TGTGCCAGTAGTATTTCAGCGGGAACCTACGAGCAGTACTTC.

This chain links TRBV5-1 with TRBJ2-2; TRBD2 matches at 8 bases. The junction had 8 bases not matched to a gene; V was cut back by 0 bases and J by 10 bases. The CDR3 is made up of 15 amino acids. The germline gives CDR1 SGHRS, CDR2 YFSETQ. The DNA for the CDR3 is TGCGCCAGCAGCTTGGCCAGAGCGGGAGTTGAGGAGCTGTTTTTT. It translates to CASSLARAGVEELFF.

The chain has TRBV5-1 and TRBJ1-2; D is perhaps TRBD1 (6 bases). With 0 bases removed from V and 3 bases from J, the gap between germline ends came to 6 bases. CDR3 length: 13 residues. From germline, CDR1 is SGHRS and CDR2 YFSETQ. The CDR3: CASSLGTDYGYTF. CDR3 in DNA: TGCGCCAGCAGCTTGGGGACAGACTATGGCTACACCTTC.

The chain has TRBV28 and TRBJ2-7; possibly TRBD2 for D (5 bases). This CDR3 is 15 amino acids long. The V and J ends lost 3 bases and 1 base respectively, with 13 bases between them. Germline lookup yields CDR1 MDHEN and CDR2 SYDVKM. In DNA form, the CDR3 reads TGTGCCAGCAGTTTTCCCGCGGGCGCATCCTACGAGCAGTACTTC. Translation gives CASSFPAGASYEQYF.

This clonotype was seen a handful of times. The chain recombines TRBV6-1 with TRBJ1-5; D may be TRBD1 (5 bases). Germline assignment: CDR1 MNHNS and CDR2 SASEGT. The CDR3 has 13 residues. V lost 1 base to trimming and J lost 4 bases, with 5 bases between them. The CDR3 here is CASSEGGNQPQHF. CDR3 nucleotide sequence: TGTGCCAGCAGTGAAGGGGGGAATCAGCCCCAGCATTTT.

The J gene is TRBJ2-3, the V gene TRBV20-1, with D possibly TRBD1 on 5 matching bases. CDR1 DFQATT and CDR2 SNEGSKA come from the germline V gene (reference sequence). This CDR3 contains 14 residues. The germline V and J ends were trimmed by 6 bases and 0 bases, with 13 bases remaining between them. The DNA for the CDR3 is TGCAGTGCCAGCCCTGGACACAGCACAGATACGCAGTATTTT. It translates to CSASPGHSTDTQYF.

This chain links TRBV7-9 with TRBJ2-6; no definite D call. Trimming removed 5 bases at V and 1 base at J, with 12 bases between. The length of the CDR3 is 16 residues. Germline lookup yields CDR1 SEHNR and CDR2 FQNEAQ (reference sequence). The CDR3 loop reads CASSQSGASGANVLTF. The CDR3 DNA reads TGTGCCAGCAGCCAAAGTGGCGCATCTGGGGCCAACGTCCTGACTTTC.